This TCR beta chain was recovered during a study of cytomegalovirus exposure and HLA in healthy donors. Points from the study as a whole: Many donors carried some public TCRs, although rarity characterized most TCR sequences. In a later analysis, DRB1 alleles had the most associated TCRs; HLA-C alleles the fewest.

13 Jbeta primers and 60 Vbeta primers were used for the PCR. Using immunoSEQ multiplex PCR, the repertoire was profiled, and TCRdb retains in-frame clones only, with some absent. The sample has tens of thousands of clones, roughly 80% seen once; the top ten hold approximately 5.4%. About this clone: The antigen remains unidentified.

There are 13 residues in the CDR3. Germline V CDR1 and CDR2: GTSNPN, SVGIG (reference sequence). The V and J ends lost 4 bases and 2 bases respectively, with 9 bases between them. The V and J genes are TRBV30 and TRBJ1-3; D call uncertain. The sequence was obtained from a male donor in good health and CMV-seropositive. Material for sequencing was PBMCs. This CDR3 is CAWTLPAGNTIYF. The CDR3 bases are TGTGCCTGGACCCTCCCGGCTGGAAACACCATATATTTT. Filled out from reference TRBV30 and TRBJ1-3, the complete variable domain reads SQTIHQWPATLVQPVGSPLSLECTVEGTSNPNLYWYRQAAGRGLQLLFYSVGIGQISSEVPQNLSASRPQDRQFILSSKKLLLSDSGFYLCAWTLPAGNTIYFGEGSWLTVV.